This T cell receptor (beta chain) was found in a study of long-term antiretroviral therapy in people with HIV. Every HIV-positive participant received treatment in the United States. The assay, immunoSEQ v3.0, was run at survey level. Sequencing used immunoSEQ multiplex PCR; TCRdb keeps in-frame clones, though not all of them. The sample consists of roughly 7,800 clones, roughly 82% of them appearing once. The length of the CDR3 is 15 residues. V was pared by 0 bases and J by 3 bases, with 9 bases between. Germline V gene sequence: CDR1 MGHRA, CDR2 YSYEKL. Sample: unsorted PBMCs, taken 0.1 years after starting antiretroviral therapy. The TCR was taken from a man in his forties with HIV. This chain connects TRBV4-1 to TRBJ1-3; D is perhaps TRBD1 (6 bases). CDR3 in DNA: TGCGCCAGCAGCCAAGAGAGGGGGAGTGGAAACACCATATATTTT. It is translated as CASSQERGSGNTIYF.